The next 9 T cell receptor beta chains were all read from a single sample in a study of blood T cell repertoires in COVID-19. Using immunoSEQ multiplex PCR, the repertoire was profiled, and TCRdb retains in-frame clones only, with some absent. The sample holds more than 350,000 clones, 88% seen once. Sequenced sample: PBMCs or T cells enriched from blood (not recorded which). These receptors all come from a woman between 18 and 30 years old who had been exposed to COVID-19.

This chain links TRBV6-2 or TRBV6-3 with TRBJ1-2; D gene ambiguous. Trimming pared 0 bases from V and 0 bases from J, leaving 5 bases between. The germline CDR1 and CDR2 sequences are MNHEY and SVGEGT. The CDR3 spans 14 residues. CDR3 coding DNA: TGTGCCAGCAGTTACTCGGGCGCTAACTATGGCTACACCTTC. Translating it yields CASSYSGANYGYTF.

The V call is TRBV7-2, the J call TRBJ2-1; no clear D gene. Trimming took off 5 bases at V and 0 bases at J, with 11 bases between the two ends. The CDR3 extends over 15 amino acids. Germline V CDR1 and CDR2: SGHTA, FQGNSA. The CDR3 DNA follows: TGTGCCAGCAGCGGGTTGAGGAGCTCCTACAATGAGCAGTTCTTC. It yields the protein CASSGLRSSYNEQFF.

CDR3 protein: CASSYSASSTDTQYF. CDR3 sequence (DNA): TGTGCCAGCAGTTACTCAGCATCCAGCACAGATACGCAGTATTTT. This chain joins TRBV6-5 and TRBJ2-3; the D is unclear. Germline assignment: CDR1 MNHEY and CDR2 SVGAGI. Deletions cut 0 bases from V and 0 bases from J, with 7 bases between. The CDR3 length is 15 residues.

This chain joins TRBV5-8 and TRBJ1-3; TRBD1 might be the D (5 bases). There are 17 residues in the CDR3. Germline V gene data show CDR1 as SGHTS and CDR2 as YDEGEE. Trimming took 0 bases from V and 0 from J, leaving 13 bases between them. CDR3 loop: CASSLDGMGLSGNTIYF. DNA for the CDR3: TGTGCCAGCAGCTTGGACGGGATGGGACTCTCTGGAAACACCATATATTTT.

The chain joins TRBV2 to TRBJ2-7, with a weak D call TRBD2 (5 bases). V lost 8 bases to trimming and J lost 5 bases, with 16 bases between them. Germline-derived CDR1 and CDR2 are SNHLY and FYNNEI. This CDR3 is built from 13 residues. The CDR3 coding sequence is TGTGCCAGCCTTTCCGGGGTTCACCACGAGCAGTACTTC. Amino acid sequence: CASLSGVHHEQYF.

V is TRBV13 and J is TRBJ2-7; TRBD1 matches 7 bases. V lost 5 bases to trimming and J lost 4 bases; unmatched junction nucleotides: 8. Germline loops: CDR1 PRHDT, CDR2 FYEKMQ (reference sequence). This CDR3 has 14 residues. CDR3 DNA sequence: TGTGCCAGCAGCGGAAACAGGGGTGGGTACGAGCAGTACTTC. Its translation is CASSGNRGGYEQYF.

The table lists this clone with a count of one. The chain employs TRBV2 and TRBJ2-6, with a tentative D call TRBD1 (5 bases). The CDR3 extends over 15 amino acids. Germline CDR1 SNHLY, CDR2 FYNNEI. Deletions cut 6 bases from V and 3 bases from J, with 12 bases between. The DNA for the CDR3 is TGTGCCAGCAGGTCCCAGGGTCTTGGGGCCAACGTCCTGACTTTC. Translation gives CASRSQGLGANVLTF.

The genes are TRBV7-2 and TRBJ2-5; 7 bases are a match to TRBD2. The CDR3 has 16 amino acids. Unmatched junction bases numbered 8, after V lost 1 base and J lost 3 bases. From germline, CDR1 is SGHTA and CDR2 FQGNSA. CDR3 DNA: TGTGCCAGCAGCTTAGGGGGAGCACTAGCGAAAGAGACCCAGTACTTC. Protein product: CASSLGGALAKETQYF.

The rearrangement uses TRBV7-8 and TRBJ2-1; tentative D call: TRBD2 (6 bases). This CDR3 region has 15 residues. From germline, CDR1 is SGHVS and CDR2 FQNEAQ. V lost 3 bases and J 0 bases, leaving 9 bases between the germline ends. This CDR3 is CASSFSGSSYNEQFF. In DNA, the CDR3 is TGTGCCAGCAGCTTCTCCGGGAGCTCCTACAATGAGCAGTTCTTC.